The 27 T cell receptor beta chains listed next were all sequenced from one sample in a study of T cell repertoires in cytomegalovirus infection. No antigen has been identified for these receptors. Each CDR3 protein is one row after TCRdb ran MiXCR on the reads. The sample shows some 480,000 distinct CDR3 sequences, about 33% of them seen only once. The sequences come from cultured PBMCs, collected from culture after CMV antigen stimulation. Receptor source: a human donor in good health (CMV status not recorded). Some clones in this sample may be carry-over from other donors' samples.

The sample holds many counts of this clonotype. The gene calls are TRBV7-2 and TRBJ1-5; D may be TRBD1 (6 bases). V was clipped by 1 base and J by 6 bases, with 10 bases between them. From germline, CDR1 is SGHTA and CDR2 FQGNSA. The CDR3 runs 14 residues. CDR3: CASSLERGPQPQHF. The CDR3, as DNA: TGTGCCAGCAGCTTAGAGCGGGGGCCTCAGCCCCAGCATTTT.

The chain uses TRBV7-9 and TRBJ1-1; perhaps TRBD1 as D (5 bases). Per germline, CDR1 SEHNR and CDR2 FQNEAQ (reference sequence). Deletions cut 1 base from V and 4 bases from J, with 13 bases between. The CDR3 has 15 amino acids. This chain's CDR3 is CASSLGQGESTEAFF. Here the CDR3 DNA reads TGTGCCAGCAGCTTAGGGCAGGGAGAAAGCACTGAAGCTTTCTTT.

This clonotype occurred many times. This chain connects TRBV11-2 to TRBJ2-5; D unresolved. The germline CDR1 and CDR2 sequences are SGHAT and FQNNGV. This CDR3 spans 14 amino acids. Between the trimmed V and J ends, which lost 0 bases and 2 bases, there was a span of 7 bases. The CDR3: CASSLDIEQETQYF. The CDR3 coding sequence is TGTGCCAGCAGCTTAGATATAGAACAAGAGACCCAGTACTTC.

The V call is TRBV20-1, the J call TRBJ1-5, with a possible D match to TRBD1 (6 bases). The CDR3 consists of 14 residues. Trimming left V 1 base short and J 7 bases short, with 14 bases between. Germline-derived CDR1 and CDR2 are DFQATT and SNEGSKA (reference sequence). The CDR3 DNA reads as TGCAGTGCTAGAGTAGGGGGGGGCAGACAGCCCCAGCATTTT. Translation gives CSARVGGGRQPQHF.

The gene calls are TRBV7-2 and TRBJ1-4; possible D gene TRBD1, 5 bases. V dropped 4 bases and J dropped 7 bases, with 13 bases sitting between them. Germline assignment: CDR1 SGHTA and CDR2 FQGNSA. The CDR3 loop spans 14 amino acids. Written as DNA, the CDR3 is TGTGCCAGCAGCTCAGGGAAGTGGGGTGAAAAACTGTTTTTT. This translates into CASSSGKWGEKLFF.

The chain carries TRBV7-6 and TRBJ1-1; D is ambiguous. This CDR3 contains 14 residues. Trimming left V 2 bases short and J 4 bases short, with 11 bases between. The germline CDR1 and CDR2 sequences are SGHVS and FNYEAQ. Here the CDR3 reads CASSLSPKSTEAFF. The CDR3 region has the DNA TGTGCCAGCAGCTTATCCCCGAAAAGCACTGAAGCTTTCTTT.

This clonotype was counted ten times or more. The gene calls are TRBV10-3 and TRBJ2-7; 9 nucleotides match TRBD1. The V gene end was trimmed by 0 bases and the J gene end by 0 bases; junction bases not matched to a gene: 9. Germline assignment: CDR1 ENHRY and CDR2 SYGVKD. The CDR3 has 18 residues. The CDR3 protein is CAISESGQGGLSSYEQYV. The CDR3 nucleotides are TGTGCCATCAGTGAGTCGGGACAGGGAGGACTGAGCTCCTACGAGCAGTACGTC.

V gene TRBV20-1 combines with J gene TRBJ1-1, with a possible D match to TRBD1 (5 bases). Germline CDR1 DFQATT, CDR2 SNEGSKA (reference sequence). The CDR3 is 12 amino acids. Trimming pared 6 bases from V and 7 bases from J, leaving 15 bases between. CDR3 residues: CSAPGTVNEAFF. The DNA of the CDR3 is TGCAGTGCCCCCGGGACGGTAAATGAAGCTTTCTTT.

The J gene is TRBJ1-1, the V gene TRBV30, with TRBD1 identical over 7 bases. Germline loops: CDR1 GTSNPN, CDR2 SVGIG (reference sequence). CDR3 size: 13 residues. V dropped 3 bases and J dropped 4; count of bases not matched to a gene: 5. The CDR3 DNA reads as TGTGCCTGGAGAAGGGGGCTAAGCACTGAAGCTTTCTTT. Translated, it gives CAWRRGLSTEAFF.

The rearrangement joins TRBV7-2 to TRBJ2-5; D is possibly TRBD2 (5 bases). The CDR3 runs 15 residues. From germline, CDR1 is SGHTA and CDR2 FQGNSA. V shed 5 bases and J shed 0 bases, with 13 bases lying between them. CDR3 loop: CASSPAEAYQETQYF. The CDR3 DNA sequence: TGTGCCAGCAGCCCAGCGGAAGCTTACCAAGAGACCCAGTACTTC.

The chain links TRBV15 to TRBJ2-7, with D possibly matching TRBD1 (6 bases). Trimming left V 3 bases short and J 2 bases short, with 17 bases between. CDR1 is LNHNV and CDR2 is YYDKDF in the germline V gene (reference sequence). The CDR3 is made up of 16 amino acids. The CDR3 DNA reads TGTGCCACCAGCAGGGGCTATGGGGGCGGTCCCTACGAGCAGTACTTC. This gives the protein CATSRGYGGGPYEQYF.

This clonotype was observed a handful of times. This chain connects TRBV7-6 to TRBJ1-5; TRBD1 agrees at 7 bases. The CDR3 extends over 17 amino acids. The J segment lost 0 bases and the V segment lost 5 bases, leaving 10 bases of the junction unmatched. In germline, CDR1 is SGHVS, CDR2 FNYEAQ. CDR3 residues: CASSPRTRDSSNQPQHF. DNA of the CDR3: TGTGCCAGCAGCCCAAGAACCCGGGACAGTAGCAATCAGCCCCAGCATTTT.

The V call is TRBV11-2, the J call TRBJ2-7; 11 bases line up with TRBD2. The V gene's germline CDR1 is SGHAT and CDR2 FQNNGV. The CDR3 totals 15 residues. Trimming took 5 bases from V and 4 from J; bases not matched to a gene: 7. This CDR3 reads CASSEGTSGQYEQYV. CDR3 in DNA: TGTGCCAGCAGCGAAGGGACTAGCGGACAATACGAGCAGTACGTC.

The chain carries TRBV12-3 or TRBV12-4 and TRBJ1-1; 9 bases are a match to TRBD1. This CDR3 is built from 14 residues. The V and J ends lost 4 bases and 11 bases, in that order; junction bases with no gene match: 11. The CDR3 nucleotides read TGTGCCAGCAGTTACAGGGGGCTGCTCGGTAGGGCTTTCTTT. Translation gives CASSYRGLLGRAFF.

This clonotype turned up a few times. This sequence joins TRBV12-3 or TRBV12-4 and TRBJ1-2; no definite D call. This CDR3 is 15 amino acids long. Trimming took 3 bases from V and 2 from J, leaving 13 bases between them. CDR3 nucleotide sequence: TGTGCCAGCAGTTTTCCCTCGAATGGCAACTATGGCTACACCTTC. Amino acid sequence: CASSFPSNGNYGYTF.

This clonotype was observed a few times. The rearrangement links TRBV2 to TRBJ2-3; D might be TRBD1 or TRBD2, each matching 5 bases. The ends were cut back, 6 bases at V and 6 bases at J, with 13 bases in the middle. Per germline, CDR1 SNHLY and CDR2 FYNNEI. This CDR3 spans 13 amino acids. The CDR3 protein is CASRGDRRDTQYF. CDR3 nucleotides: TGTGCCAGCAGAGGGGACCGTAGGGATACGCAGTATTTT.

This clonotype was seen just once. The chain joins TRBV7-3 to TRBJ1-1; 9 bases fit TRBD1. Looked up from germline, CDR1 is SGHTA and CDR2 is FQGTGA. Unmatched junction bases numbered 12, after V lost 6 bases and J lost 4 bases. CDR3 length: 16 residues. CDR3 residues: CASSSTGGLSFTEAFF. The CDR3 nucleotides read TGTGCCAGCAGTTCTACAGGGGGCCTGTCGTTCACTGAAGCTTTCTTT.

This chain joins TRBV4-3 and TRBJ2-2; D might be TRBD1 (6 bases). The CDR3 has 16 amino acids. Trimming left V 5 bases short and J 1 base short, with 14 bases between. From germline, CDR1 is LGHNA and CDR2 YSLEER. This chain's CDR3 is CASSSQIQGNTGELFF. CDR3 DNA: TGCGCCAGCAGCTCACAAATACAGGGGAACACCGGGGAGCTGTTTTTT.

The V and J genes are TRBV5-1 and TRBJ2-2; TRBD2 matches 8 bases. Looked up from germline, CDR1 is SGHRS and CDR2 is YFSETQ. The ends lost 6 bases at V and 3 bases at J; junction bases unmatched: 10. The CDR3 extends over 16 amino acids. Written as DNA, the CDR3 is TGCGCCAGCACCCCCACCGGGACTAGAGACACCGGGGAGCTGTTTTTT. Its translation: CASTPTGTRDTGELFF.

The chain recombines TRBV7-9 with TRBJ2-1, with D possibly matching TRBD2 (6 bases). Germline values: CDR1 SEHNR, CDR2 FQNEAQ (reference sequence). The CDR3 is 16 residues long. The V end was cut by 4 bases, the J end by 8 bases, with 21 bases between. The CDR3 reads CASSSNGGRRIDEQFF. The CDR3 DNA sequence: TGTGCCAGCAGCTCCAACGGGGGACGGCGGATTGATGAGCAGTTCTTC.

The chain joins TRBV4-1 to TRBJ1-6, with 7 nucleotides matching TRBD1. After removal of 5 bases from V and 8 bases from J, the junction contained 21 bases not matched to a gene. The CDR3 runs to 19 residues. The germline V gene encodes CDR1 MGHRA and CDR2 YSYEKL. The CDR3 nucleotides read TGCGCCAGCAGCTTCGCGAAGAAAATTAGTACAGGGGTGTATTCACCCCTCCACTTT. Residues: CASSFAKKISTGVYSPLHF.

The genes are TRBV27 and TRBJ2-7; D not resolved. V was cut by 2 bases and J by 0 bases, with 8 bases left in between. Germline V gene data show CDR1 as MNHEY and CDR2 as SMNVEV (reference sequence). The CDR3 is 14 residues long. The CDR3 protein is CASSLHGSSYEQYF. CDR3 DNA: TGTGCCAGCAGTTTACATGGCAGCTCCTACGAGCAGTACTTC.

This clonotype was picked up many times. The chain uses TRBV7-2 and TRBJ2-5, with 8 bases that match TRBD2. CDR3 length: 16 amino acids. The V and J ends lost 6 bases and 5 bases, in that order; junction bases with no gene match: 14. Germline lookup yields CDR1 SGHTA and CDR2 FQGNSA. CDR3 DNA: TGTGCCAGCAGGCTGGATGGGAGCGGGAGATTTGAGACCCAGTACTTC. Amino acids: CASRLDGSGRFETQYF.

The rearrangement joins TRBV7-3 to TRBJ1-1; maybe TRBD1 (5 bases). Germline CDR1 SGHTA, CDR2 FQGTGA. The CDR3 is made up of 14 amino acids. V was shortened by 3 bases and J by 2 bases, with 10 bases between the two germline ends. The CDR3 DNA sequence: TGTGCCAGCAGCTTGCCCGGGGCTAACACTGAAGCTTTCTTT. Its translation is CASSLPGANTEAFF. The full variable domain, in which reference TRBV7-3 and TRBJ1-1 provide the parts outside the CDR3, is GAGVSQTPSNKVTEKGKYVELRCDPISGHTALYWYRQSLGQGPEFLIYFQGTGAADDSGLPNDRFFAVRPEGSVSTLKIQRTERGDSAVYLCASSLPGANTEAFFGQGTRLTVV.

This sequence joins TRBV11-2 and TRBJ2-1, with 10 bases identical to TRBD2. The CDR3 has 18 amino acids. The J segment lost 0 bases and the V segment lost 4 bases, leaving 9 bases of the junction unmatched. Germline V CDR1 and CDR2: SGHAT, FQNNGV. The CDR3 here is CASSSFTGTSDSYNEQFF. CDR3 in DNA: TGTGCCAGCAGCTCCTTCACCGGGACTAGCGACTCCTACAATGAGCAGTTCTTC.

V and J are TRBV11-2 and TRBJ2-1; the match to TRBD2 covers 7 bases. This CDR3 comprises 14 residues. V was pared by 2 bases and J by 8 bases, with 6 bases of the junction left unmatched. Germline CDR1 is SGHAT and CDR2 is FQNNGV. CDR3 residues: CASSLIGRRYEQFF. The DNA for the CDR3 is TGTGCCAGCAGCTTAATCGGGAGGCGGTATGAGCAGTTCTTC.

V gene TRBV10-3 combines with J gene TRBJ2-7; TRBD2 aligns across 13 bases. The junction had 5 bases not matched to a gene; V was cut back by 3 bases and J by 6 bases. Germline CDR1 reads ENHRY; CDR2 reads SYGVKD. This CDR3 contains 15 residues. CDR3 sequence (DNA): TGTGCCATCAGTGATCCTGGACTAGCGGGAGTCGAGCAGTACTTC. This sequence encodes CAISDPGLAGVEQYF.